This entry lists 5 T cell receptor beta chains sequenced from one sample in a study of OX40 agonist ivuxolimab in advanced cancers. Repertoires were generated with immunoSEQ multiplex PCR, while TCRdb's copy carries only in-frame clones and drops some. The table lists about 79,000 clones, approximately 94% of them singletons. The input for sequencing was CD4+ or CD8+ T cells sorted from blood, taken in a trial of the OX40 agonist ivuxolimab. Receptor source: an adult with an advanced solid tumor such as melanoma, head and neck, liver or kidney cancer.

The chain uses TRBV6-5 and TRBJ1-2; D unresolved. The CDR3 runs 14 residues. Germline-derived CDR1 and CDR2 are MNHEY and SVGAGI. Trimming removed 5 bases from V and 6 bases from J, with 16 bases in between. The CDR3 nucleotides are TGTGCCAGCAGTCCTAGCCCAGGAGGGCATGGCTACACCTTC. It codes for CASSPSPGGHGYTF.

The CDR3 loop reads CASSLSKGAGSEQYF. The CDR3 DNA follows: TGTGCCAGCAGTTTATCGAAGGGGGCGGGCAGCGAGCAGTACTTC. The rearrangement joins TRBV27 to TRBJ2-7; 7 bases align to TRBD1. Germline CDR1 MNHEY, CDR2 SMNVEV (reference sequence). V shed 0 bases and J 6 bases; nucleotides not matched to a gene: 8. The CDR3 runs to 15 residues.

The chain recombines TRBV11-2 with TRBJ2-7; D is perhaps TRBD1 or TRBD2 (5 bases each). This CDR3 is built from 13 residues. V lost 3 bases and J 12 bases, leaving 18 bases between the germline ends. The V gene's germline CDR1 is SGHAT and CDR2 FQNNGV. DNA of the CDR3: TGTGCCAGCAGCTTTGAGGGGTTGTGGGAGACGTACTTC. Translation gives CASSFEGLWETYF.

The V gene is TRBV5-8, the J gene TRBJ1-5; 7 bases match TRBD1. CDR1 is SGHTS and CDR2 is YDEGEE in the germline V gene. Trimming cost V 2 bases and J 5 bases; bases outside gene matches: 4. The CDR3 is made up of 14 amino acids. The chain's CDR3 is CASSFRQGDQPQHF. CDR3 sequence (DNA): TGTGCCAGCAGCTTCCGGCAGGGGGATCAGCCCCAGCATTTT.

The J gene is TRBJ2-5, the V gene TRBV6-6; D is undetermined. Per the germline V gene, CDR1 is MNHNY and CDR2 is SVGAGI (reference sequence). The V end lost 6 bases, the J end lost 3 bases, and 2 bases lay between the germline ends. The CDR3 has 10 residues. CDR3 residues: CASREETQYF. CDR3 coding DNA: TGTGCCAGCAGGGAAGAGACCCAGTACTTC.